This T cell receptor (beta chain) was identified in a study of T cells in women clearing cervical HPV infection (dated by TCRdb to the late 2010s). Turning to the overall study: Cases were 20 to 25 women with histologically confirmed HPV16-related CIN3 or worse, including a couple of invasive cancers. Controls were 25 women whose single incident HPV16 infection cleared within 12 months without precancer or cancer developing. Blood from cases was collected at the visit where the lesion was first found, while blood from controls was collected once the infection could no longer be detected. For cases, a median interval of approximately 150 days, with an interquartile range of about 90 to 210 days, was observed between lesion detection and blood sampling. Since HLA typing was available for only a few women, HLA type could not be ruled out as a confounder. The exploratory proof-of-principle case-control study was nested within the Guanacaste HPV Natural History Study in Costa Rica and compared TCR repertoires across cervical HPV16 outcomes. Cases were matched to controls by age within five years and by the year the sample was collected. Cases had a median age of around 34 years compared with 38 for controls, and baseline characteristics showed no significant differences between the groups. In the parent cohort, around 10,000 women aged 18 or older were enrolled in Guanacaste, Costa Rica, during about 1993 to 1994 and then followed for six to eight years. Five blinded duplicates per group were added as quality controls, so that 60 or so samples were obtained: around 50 participants and around 10 replicates. What the research found in general, with its limitations: TRBV6-7 relative abundance was lower in cases than in controls (around 0.11% versus 0.15%; Bonferroni P = 0.0008). Because the number of T cells per sample was unknown, the richness differences could reflect varying T-cell content rather than repertoire biology. By combining richness with V gene abundances, random forest classifiers separated cases from controls with an estimated AUC of about 0.82. The cross-sectional design could not show whether the associations came before the infection or were a result of it, and neither effector/memory subsets nor HPV-specific T cells were isolated. TCR repertoire richness was significantly higher in CIN3+ cases than in controls across sequencing depths, while evenness did not differ.

Every participant had a single incident cervical HPV16 infection, and prevalent HPV16 infections were excluded. Cervical HPV DNA was detected by MY09/MY11 PCR, and genotyping was performed by dot-blot hybridization. Roughly 15 mL of heparinized blood was centrifuged, after which the buffy coat was aliquoted, frozen at -30 degrees C, and then stored at -80 degrees C. QIAGEN kits were used to extract genomic DNA from buffy coat specimens. Remarks on this clone: Its antigen specificity is not known. The CDR3 goes on 3 residues after the read ends, and that part is filled in from the germline J gene.

The germline V gene sets CDR1 to SGHVS and CDR2 to FNYEAQ. The CDR3 covers 16 residues, taking in both the cysteine and the phenylalanine. The 39 bases shown cover part of the CDR3, and their frame starts at base 1. The immunoSEQ assay used multiplex PCR to amplify TCR beta CDR3 regions from an average of roughly 1.2 ug of genomic DNA per sample. The assay corrected primer bias using a complete synthetic TCR repertoire to establish an amplification baseline. The amplicons were sequenced on the Illumina platform. Per the source publication's procedure: Error correction of the sequences involved clustering with frequency ratios plus a modified nearest-neighbor algorithm, after which the sequences were analyzed in the immunoSEQ Analyzer using IMGT gene definitions. TCR richness and evenness were averaged over 20 rarefaction repeats at each rarefaction depth, excluding samples with fewer sequences than the depth. Wilcoxon rank sum tests with FDR correction were used to compare relative abundances of V, D and J genes between the groups. An intraclass correlation of roughly 96% for TCR richness and an average of roughly 76% across 65 to 70 gene segments were obtained from the blinded duplicates. Entries here come from immuneACCESS through TCRdb and include only in-frame sequences with V and J called. Some clones fail to appear in such tables; in the studies checked, an unresolved V gene covers under half of the shortfall, and the cause of the remainder is unknown. V and J calls and clone size come straight from that table; D and trimming were deduced from the DNA. This sample's table has entries for around 46,000 clones. Together, the top ten hold under 40% of the sample.

The sequence was collected from a woman aged 18-69 years with a cervical HPV16 infection that either progressed to CIN3+ or cleared (not recorded which). The receptor chain draws on TRBV7-6 and TRBJ2-2; 7 nucleotides in the junction match TRBD1. Sample: blood buffy coat. For the CDR3, the sequence is CASSWSGTAGANVLFF. Partial CDR3 DNA: TGTGCCAGCAGCTGGTCCGGGACAGCTGGGGCCAACGTG.